A selection of T cell receptor beta chains follows, all from one sample in a study of blood T cell repertoires in COVID-19. TCRdb keeps only in-frame clones here, not all; method: immunoSEQ multiplex PCR. The profile covers about 100,000 clones, with approximately 80% appearing a single time and under 30% taken by the ten largest. Sequencing input: peripheral blood. All receptors derive from a man between 60 and 70 years old with acute or convalescent COVID-19. The CDR3 runs from the conserved cysteine through the conserved F or W. The size entry is marked missing in some rows and otherwise reads once, few, many or a size class.

J gene,V gene,clone size,CDR3 protein
TRBJ2-1,TRBV3-1/TRBV3-2,.,CASSQIVSGFYNEQFF
TRBJ2-7,TRBV27,.,CASKVSGGYEQYF
TRBJ2-3,TRBV29-1,once,CSVEGQDTQYF
TRBJ1-4,TRBV7-8,.,CATKASYRDLNEKLFF
TRBJ1-1,TRBV6-5,.,CATQGLANTEAFF
TRBJ2-2,TRBV15,.,CATSRELAGGPRTGELFF
TRBJ1-6,TRBV3-1/TRBV3-2,.,CASSQAGVDSPLHF
TRBJ1-3,TRBV3-1/TRBV3-2,.,CASSGTGQGKNTIYF
TRBJ1-1,TRBV6-2/TRBV6-3,.,CASSDSLYTEAFF
TRBJ2-7,TRBV5-1,.,CASSLSPGLPAEQYF
TRBJ1-6,TRBV5-6,.,CASSERQATNSPLHF
TRBJ2-2,TRBV3-1/TRBV3-2,.,CASSRGGEWGELFF
TRBJ1-1,TRBV6-2/TRBV6-3,.,CASSSRQPNTEAFF
TRBJ2-5,TRBV12-3/TRBV12-4,.,CASSSGHQETQYF
TRBJ2-1,TRBV6-6,.,CASSYGRESYNEQFF
TRBJ1-1,TRBV6-5,few,CASSYRGFTEAFF
TRBJ1-5,TRBV28,.,CASSLYPGRQPQHF
TRBJ1-2,TRBV28,.,CASSLSGGWGYTF
TRBJ2-1,TRBV27,.,CASSLLGIDEQFF
TRBJ1-5,TRBV6-6,.,CASSYDRDRAKSPQHF
TRBJ2-7,TRBV6-6,.,CASSFLGFESQEQYF
TRBJ1-5,TRBV4-1,.,CASSQDPGRNQPQHF
TRBJ1-1,TRBV18,.,CASSSTGDTAEAFF
TRBJ2-1,TRBV6-5,few,CASSYSTSNEQFF
TRBJ2-1,TRBV24-1,.,CATSDFSGLQGAYNEQFF
TRBJ1-4,TRBV15,.,CATSRVQNEKLFF
TRBJ2-5,TRBV24-1,.,CATSDPTPLRQETQYF
TRBJ1-5,TRBV28,.,CASSPTTSYSNQPQHF
TRBJ2-7,TRBV28,.,CASSPQGSSYEQYF
TRBJ1-1,TRBV25-1,once,CASMTALATEAFF
TRBJ1-4,TRBV5-1,.,CASSSSGGANEKLFF
TRBJ2-5,TRBV2,.,CASSPGGPQETQYF
TRBJ2-7,TRBV27,.,CASSASGPSYEQYF
TRBJ2-1,TRBV5-8,once,CASSLEASGTAPFYNEQFF
TRBJ2-7,TRBV5-6,.,CASSGYLGQGAYEQYF
TRBJ1-1,TRBV6-6,.,CASSARAGNTEAFF
TRBJ1-2,TRBV6-5,.,CASTGHLNYGYTF
TRBJ1-2,TRBV24-1,.,CATSDPRKPGYGYTF
TRBJ1-2,TRBV7-8,once,CASSLRDRTGYTF
TRBJ2-5,TRBV19,.,CASSDSLLQETQYF
TRBJ1-2,TRBV5-4,once,CASSGSSWGDYGYTF
TRBJ1-2,TRBV27,.,CASSLSIPQGSYYGYTF
TRBJ2-1,TRBV12-5,.,CASGLRAGFYNEQFF
TRBJ2-7,TRBV10-3,few,CAISELGVSYEQYF